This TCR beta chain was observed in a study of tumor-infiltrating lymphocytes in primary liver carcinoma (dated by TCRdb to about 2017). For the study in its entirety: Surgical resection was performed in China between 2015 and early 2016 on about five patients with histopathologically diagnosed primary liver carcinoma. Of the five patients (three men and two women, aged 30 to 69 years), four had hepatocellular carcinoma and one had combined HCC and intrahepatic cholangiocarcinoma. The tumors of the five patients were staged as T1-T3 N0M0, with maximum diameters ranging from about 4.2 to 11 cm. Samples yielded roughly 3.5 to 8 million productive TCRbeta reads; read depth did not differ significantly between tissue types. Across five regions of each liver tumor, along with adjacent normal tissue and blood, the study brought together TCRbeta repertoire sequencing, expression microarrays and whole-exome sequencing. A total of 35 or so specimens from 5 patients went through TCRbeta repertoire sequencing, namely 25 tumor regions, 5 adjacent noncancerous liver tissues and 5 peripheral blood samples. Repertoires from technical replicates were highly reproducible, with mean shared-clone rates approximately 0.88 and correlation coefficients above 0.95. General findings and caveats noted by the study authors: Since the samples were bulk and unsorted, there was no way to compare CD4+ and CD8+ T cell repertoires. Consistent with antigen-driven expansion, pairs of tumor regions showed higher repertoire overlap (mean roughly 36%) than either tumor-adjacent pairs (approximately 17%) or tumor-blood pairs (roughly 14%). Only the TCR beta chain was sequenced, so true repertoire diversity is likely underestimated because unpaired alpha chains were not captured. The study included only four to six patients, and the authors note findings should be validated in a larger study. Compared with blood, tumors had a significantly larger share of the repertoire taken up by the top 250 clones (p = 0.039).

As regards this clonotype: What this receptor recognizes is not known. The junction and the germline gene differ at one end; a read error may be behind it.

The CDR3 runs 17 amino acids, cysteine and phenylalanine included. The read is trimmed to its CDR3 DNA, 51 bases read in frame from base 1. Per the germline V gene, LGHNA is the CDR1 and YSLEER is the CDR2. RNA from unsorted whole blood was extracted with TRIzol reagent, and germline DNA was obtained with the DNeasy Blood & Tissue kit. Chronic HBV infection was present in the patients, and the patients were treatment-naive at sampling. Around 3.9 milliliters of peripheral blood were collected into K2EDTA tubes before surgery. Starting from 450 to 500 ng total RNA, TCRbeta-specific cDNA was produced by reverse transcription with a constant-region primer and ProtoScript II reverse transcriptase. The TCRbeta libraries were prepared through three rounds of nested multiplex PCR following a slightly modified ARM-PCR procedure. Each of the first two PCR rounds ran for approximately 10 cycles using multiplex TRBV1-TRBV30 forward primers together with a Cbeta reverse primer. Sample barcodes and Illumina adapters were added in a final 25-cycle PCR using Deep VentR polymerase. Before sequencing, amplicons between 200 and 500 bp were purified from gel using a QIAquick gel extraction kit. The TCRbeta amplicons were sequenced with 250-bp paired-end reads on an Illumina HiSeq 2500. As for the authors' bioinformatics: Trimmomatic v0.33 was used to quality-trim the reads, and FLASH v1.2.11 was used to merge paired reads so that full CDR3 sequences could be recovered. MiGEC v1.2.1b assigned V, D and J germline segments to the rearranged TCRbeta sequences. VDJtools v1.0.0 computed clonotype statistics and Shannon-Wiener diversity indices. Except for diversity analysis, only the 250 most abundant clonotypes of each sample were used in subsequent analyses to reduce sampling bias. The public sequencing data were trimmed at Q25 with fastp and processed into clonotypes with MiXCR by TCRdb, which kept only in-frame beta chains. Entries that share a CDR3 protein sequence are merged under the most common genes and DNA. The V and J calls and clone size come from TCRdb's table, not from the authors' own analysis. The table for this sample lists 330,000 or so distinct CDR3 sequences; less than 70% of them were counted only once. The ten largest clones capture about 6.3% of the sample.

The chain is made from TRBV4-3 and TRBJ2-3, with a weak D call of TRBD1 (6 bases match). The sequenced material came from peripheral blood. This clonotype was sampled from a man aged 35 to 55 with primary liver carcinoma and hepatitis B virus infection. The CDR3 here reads CANSQDGGAVATDTQYF. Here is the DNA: TGCGCCAACAGCCAAGATGGGGGCGCGGTGGCGACAGATACGCAGTATTTT.